This entry lists 17 T cell receptor beta chains sequenced from one sample in a study of human versus mouse CDR3 diversity and MHC coevolution. Libraries were prepared by immunoSEQ multiplex PCR; TCRdb keeps only in-frame clonotypes and omits some of them. Among fewer than 100,000 clones listed, around 93% were seen once. Source material: naive CD4+ T cells from blood. Regarding subset: CD45RO-negative CD62L-positive naive CD4 T cells. These TCRs come from a person between 25 and 75 years old in good health.

V usage is TRBV6-5 and J usage is TRBJ1-1, with 7 bases lining up with TRBD1. This CDR3 region has 13 residues. Trimming took 6 bases from V and 3 from J; bases not matched to a gene: 4. CDR1 and CDR2 from the germline V gene are MNHEY and SVGAGI. The CDR3 sequence: CASRGQSYTEAFF. In nucleotides, the CDR3 is TGTGCCAGCAGGGGACAGAGCTACACTGAAGCTTTCTTT.

The rearrangement uses TRBV19 and TRBJ1-3, with 8 nucleotides matching TRBD1. Per germline, CDR1 LNHDA and CDR2 SQIVND (reference sequence). CDR3 size: 16 residues. After removal of 6 bases from V and 4 bases from J, the junction contained 11 bases not matched to a gene. DNA for the CDR3: TGTGCCAGTAGCCTGGGGCAGGGGGCACAAGGAAACACCATATATTTT. Its protein product is CASSLGQGAQGNTIYF.

V is TRBV18 and J is TRBJ2-7, with D unclear. Per the germline V gene, CDR1 is KGHSH and CDR2 is LQKENI. CDR3 length equals 16 residues. Deletions cut 0 bases from V and 1 base from J, with 13 bases between. The CDR3 region is CASSPPRSAFSYEQYF. The CDR3 bases are TGTGCCAGCTCACCACCGAGGTCTGCTTTTTCCTACGAGCAGTACTTC.

In its sample, this clone was seen once. The CDR3 loop reads CASSLGGQGMMNTEAFF. In DNA, the CDR3 is TGTGCCAGCAGCTTAGGGGGACAGGGGATGATGAACACTGAAGCTTTCTTT. The J gene is TRBJ1-1, the V gene TRBV7-6, with TRBD1 matching over 10 bases. CDR1 SGHVS and CDR2 FNYEAQ come from the germline V gene. V dropped 1 base and J dropped 0; count of bases not matched to a gene: 5. The CDR3 is 17 residues long.

This chain connects TRBV5-1 to TRBJ1-5, with 9 positions matching TRBD1. Germline-derived CDR1 and CDR2 are SGHRS and YFSETQ. Unmatched junction bases numbered 4, after V lost 5 bases and J lost 1 base. The CDR3 consists of 15 residues. CDR3 sequence (DNA): TGCGCCAGCAGTCCCGGGACAGGGAGCAATCAGCCCCAGCATTTT. Protein sequence: CASSPGTGSNQPQHF.

This clone has just a few counts. This sequence joins TRBV18 and TRBJ1-4; 7 bases match TRBD1. The CDR3 has 16 residues. Per germline, CDR1 KGHSH and CDR2 LQKENI. J lost 7 bases, V lost 1 base, and 9 bases had no gene match. CDR3 bases: TGTGCCAGCTCACCACTAGCCGGGACAGTAAGTGAAAAACTGTTTTTT. Translating gives CASSPLAGTVSEKLFF.

The genes are TRBV5-1 and TRBJ2-1; perhaps TRBD1 as D (7 bases). The V and J ends lost 2 bases and 7 bases respectively, with 13 bases between them. Germline V lookup: CDR1 SGHRS, CDR2 YFSETQ. This CDR3 contains 14 residues. The CDR3 DNA sequence: TGCGCCAGCAGCTTACGCAGGGGGGCGAATGAGCAGTTCTTC. Translating it yields CASSLRRGANEQFF.

The chain carries TRBV7-3 and TRBJ2-3; a possible D gene is TRBD2 (6 bases). The CDR3 has 16 amino acids. Germline V gene data show CDR1 as SGHTA and CDR2 as FQGTGA. V lost 1 base and J 3 bases, leaving 14 bases between the germline ends. CDR3 sequence (DNA): TGTGCCAGCAGCTTAAGGGCTAGCGCTAAGACAGATACGCAGTATTTT. Its protein is CASSLRASAKTDTQYF.

V gene TRBV9 combines with J gene TRBJ1-1; D remains ambiguous. Germline CDR1 is SGDLS and CDR2 is YYNGEE. The V end lost 0 bases, the J end lost 4 bases, and 10 bases lay between the germline ends. CDR3 length: 14 amino acids. In DNA form, the CDR3 reads TGTGCCAGCAGCGTAGTCGGGGTAATCACTGAAGCTTTCTTT. Protein sequence: CASSVVGVITEAFF.

The chain couples TRBV6-4 to TRBJ1-2, with no clear D. Looked up from germline, CDR1 is MRHNA and CDR2 is SNTAGT. This CDR3 has 14 residues. With 4 bases removed from V and 7 bases from J, the gap between germline ends came to 16 bases. The CDR3 DNA reads as TGTGCCAGCAGTGTGGACTGGGGAATCGGTGGCTACACCTTC. Its protein is CASSVDWGIGGYTF.

The V gene is TRBV4-2, the J gene TRBJ1-6, with a tentative D call TRBD1 (6 bases). In germline, CDR1 is LGHNA, CDR2 YNFKEQ. This CDR3 spans 15 amino acids. Deletions cut 0 bases from V and 7 bases from J, with 10 bases between. The CDR3 region is CASSQDGQMNSPLHF. The DNA for the CDR3 is TGTGCCAGCAGCCAAGATGGACAGATGAATTCACCCCTCCACTTT.

The chain joins TRBV7-9 to TRBJ1-6, with D possibly TRBD1 on 6 matching bases. The CDR3 is made up of 16 amino acids. V lost 4 bases to trimming and J lost 6 bases, with 16 bases between them. Germline values: CDR1 SEHNR, CDR2 FQNEAQ (reference sequence). This CDR3 is CASSYIQGVGNSPLHF. The CDR3 coding sequence is TGTGCCAGCAGCTACATACAGGGCGTGGGTAATTCACCCCTCCACTTT.

The V gene is TRBV5-1, the J gene TRBJ2-2; TRBD2 agrees at 7 bases. Germline V gives CDR1 SGHRS, CDR2 YFSETQ. V gave up 3 bases and J gave up 2 bases; unmatched junction bases: 1. The CDR3 is 14 amino acids. CDR3 coding DNA: TGCGCCAGCAGCTCAGCGGGAAACACCGGGGAGCTGTTTTTT. Its protein product is CASSSAGNTGELFF. Variable domain in full (rest from reference TRBV5-1 and TRBJ2-2): KAGVTQTPRYLIKTRGQQVTLSCSPISGHRSVSWYQQTPGQGLQFLFEYFSETQRNKGNFPGRFSGRQFSNSRSEMNVSTLELGDSALYLCASSSAGNTGELFFGEGSRLTVL.

V gene TRBV6-1 combines with J gene TRBJ1-5; 9 bases are shared with TRBD1. V gave up 10 bases and J gave up 6 bases; unmatched junction bases: 7. CDR1 is MNHNS and CDR2 is SASEGT in the germline V gene. The CDR3 length is 13 residues. The chain's CDR3 is CAIGTGGVQPQHF. The CDR3 DNA follows: TGTGCCATCGGAACAGGGGGCGTTCAGCCCCAGCATTTT.

V is TRBV15 and J is TRBJ2-5, with D possibly being TRBD2 (5 bases). The CDR3 loop spans 14 amino acids. Germline V gene lookup returns CDR1 LNHNV and CDR2 YYDKDF (reference sequence). V was cut by 1 base and J by 0 bases, with 6 bases left in between. The CDR3 loop is CATSRGEYQETQYF. For the CDR3, the DNA is TGTGCCACCAGCAGAGGGGAGTACCAAGAGACCCAGTACTTC. Full variable domain (remainder filled in from reference TRBV15 and TRBJ2-5): DAMVIQNPRYQVTQFGKPVTLSCSQTLNHNVMYWYQQKSSQAPKLLFHYYDKDFNNEADTPDNFQSRRPNTSFCFLDIRSPGLGDTAMYLCATSRGEYQETQYFGPGTRLLVL.

The CDR3 nucleotides read TGTGCCAGCAGAGCCGGGACAGGGCTCTTCAACTATGGCTACACCTTC. Translation: CASRAGTGLFNYGYTF. The chain joins TRBV5-4 to TRBJ1-2; 9 nucleotides match TRBD1. Germline V gives CDR1 SGHNT, CDR2 YYREEE (reference sequence). V shed 5 bases and J 2 bases; nucleotides not matched to a gene: 10. The CDR3 totals 16 residues. Full variable domain (outside the CDR3, taken from reference TRBV5-4 and TRBJ1-2): ETGVTQSPTHLIKTRGQQVTLRCSSQSGHNTVSWYQQALGQGPQFIFQYYREEENGRGNFPPRFSGLQFPNYSSELNVNALELDDSALYLCASRAGTGLFNYGYTFGSGTRLTVV.

The rearrangement uses TRBV5-1 and TRBJ1-1, with TRBD1 as a possible D gene (6 bases). In germline, CDR1 is SGHRS, CDR2 YFSETQ. The length of the CDR3 is 13 residues. Deletions cut 0 bases from V and 7 bases from J, with 10 bases between. The CDR3, as DNA: TGCGCCAGCAGCTTGGTGTGGACAGATGAAGCTTTCTTT. It encodes CASSLVWTDEAFF. The variable domain in full, completed from reference TRBV5-1 and TRBJ1-1, reads KAGVTQTPRYLIKTRGQQVTLSCSPISGHRSVSWYQQTPGQGLQFLFEYFSETQRNKGNFPGRFSGRQFSNSRSEMNVSTLELGDSALYLCASSLVWTDEAFFGQGTRLTVV.